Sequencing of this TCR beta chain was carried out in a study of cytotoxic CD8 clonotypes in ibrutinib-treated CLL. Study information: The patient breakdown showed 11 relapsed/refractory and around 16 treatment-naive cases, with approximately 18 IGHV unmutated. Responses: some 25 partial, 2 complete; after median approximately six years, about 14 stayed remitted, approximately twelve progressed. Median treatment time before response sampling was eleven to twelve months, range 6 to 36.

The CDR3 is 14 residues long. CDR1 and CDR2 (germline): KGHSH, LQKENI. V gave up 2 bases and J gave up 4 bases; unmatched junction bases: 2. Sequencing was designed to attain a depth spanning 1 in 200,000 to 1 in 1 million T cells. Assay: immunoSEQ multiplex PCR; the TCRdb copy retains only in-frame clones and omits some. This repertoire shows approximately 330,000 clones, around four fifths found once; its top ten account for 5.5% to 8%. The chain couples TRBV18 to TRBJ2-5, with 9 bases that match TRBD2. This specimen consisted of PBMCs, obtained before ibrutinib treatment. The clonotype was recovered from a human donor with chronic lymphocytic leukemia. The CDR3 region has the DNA TGTGCCAGCTCACCAACACTAGCGGGAGAGACCCAGTACTTC. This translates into CASSPTLAGETQYF.